The entry below gives a single TCR beta chain sequence along with its context. This table comes from immunoSEQ multiplex PCR, and its TCRdb copy is limited to in-frame clones, with some not included. This sample carries under 95,000 clones, approximately 89% of them seen once, and the ten largest clones take 0.34%. The sample originates from a study of Tregs in tolerant kidney transplant recipients. The wider study: Recipients received nonmyeloablative bone marrow transplants from related graft donors, with transient mixed chimerism.

Regulatory T cells were sorted from thawed PBMCs rested overnight at 37°C with around 200 IU/ml IL-2. Trimming pared 3 bases from V and 4 bases from J, leaving 15 bases between. In germline, CDR1 is MDHEN, CDR2 SYDVKM. CDR3 size: 15 residues. This clonotype was obtained from a human donor who received a combined kidney and bone marrow transplant. Material: Tregs from blood, obtained before the transplant. V usage is TRBV28 and J usage is TRBJ1-1; possibly TRBD1 for D (5 bases). CDR3 residues: CASSLPRGGPTEAFF. The CDR3 DNA reads as TGTGCCAGCAGTTTGCCCCGGGGGGGTCCCACTGAAGCTTTCTTT.